The present T cell receptor beta chain was sequenced within a study of T cells in Graves' hyperthyroidism and ophthalmopathy. With a duration under 2 months, the hyperthyroidism was newly diagnosed in patients aged 18 to 65. There were TCR beta CDR3 regions amplified from RNA transcripts. With the HTBI primer set, the TCR CDR3 went through a first round of RT-PCR. TCRdb passed the multiplex PCR reads through MiXCR, listing each CDR3 protein once. The sample carries about 700,000 distinct CDR3 sequences, 14% recorded once. With 2 bases removed from V and 2 bases from J, the gap between germline ends came to 12 bases. Germline values: CDR1 MNHEY, CDR2 SVGEGT. The CDR3 has 15 residues.

This chain links TRBV6-2 or TRBV6-3 with TRBJ1-2; D is uncertain. The sequenced material came from blood. The receptor's source is a woman younger than 35 with Graves' hyperthyroidism. CDR3 in amino acids: CASSYEGRTNYGYTF. The DNA of the CDR3 is TGTGCCAGCAGTTACGAAGGTCGGACGAACTATGGCTACACCTTC.